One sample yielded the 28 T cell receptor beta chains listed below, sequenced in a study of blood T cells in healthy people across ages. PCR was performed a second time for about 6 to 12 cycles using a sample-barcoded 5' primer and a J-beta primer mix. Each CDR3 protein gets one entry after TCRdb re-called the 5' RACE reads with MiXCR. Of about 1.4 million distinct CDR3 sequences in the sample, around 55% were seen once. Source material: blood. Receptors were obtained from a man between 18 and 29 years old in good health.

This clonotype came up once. In DNA, the CDR3 is TGCGCCAGCAGCTCCTGGGACGAGTGTGAGCAGTACTTC. Amino acids: CASSSWDECEQYF. The V call is TRBV5-1, the J call TRBJ2-5; D may match TRBD1 or TRBD2 (5 bases each). V was trimmed by 3 bases and J by 11 bases, leaving 17 bases between them. Germline V gives CDR1 SGHRS, CDR2 YFSETQ. The CDR3 contains 13 residues.

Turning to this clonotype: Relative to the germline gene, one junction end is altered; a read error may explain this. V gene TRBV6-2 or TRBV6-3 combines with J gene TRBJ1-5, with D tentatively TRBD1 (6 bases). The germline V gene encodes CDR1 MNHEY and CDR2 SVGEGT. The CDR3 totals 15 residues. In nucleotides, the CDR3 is TGTGCCAGCAGCTTCTCAGGGGATAGCAATCGGCCCCAGCATTTT. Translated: CASSFSGDSNRPQHF.

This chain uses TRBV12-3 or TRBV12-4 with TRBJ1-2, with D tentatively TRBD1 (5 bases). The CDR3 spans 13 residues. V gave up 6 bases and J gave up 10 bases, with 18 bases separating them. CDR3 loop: CASSPGTATDYTF. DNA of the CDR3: TGTGCCAGCAGCCCCGGGACTGCCACAGACTACACCTTC.

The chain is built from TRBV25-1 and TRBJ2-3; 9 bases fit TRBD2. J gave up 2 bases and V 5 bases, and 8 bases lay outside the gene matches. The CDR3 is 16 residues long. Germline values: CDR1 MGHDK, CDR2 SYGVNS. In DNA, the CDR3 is TGTGCCAGCAGTCTGTACAGCGGGGGGTTCACAGATACGCAGTATTTT. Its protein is CASSLYSGGFTDTQYF. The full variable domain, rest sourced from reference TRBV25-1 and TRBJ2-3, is EADIYQTPRYLVIGTGKKITLECSQTMGHDKMYWYQQDPGMELHLIHYSYGVNSTEKGDLSSESTVSRIRTEHFPLTLESARPSHTSQYLCASSLYSGGFTDTQYFGPGTRLTVL.

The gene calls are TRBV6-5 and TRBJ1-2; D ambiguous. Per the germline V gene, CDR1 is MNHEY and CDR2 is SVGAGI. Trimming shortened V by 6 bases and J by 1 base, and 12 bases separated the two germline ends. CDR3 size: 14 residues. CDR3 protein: CASSPERINYGYTF. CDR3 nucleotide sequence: TGTGCCAGCAGCCCTGAACGGATTAACTATGGCTACACCTTC.

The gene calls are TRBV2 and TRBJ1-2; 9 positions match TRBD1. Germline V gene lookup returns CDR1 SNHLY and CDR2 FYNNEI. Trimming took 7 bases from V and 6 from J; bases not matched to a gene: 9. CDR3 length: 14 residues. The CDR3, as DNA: TGTGCCAGCACCATTCCGGGACAGGGCGATGGCTACACCTTC. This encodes CASTIPGQGDGYTF.

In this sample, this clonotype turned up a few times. Here the CDR3 reads CASRQGTSGFTDTQYF. The CDR3 DNA reads TGTGCCAGCAGACAAGGGACTAGCGGTTTCACAGATACGCAGTATTTT. V usage is TRBV7-9 and J usage is TRBJ2-3, with 11 bases matching TRBD2. V trimming: 6 bases; J trimming: 2 bases; junction bases outside the gene matches: 7. CDR3 length: 16 residues. Germline V CDR1 and CDR2: SEHNR, FQNEAQ (reference sequence).

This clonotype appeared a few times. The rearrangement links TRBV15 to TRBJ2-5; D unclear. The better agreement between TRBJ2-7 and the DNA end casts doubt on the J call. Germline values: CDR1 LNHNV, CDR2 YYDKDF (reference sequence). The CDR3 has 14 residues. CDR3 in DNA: TGTGCCACCAGCAGAGATCTTCAGGACTACGAGCAGTACTTC. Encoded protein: CATSRDLQDYEQYF.

CDR3 nucleotide sequence: TGCAGTGTCCAATCGTCCTCTATTCGATACAGGGGGCTTGAGGAGACCCAGTACTTC. Amino acids: CSVQSSSIRYRGLEETQYF. The chain carries TRBV20-1 and TRBJ2-5, with 9 bases that match TRBD1. CDR3 length equals 19 residues. Germline loops: CDR1 DFQATT, CDR2 SNEGSKA (reference sequence). V gave up 7 bases and J gave up 5 bases; unmatched junction bases: 26.

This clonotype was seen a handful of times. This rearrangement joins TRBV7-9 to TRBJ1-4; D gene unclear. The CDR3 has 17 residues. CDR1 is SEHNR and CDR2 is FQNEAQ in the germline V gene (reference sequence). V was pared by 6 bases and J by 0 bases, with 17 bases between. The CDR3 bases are TGTGCCAGCAGGGACCTAGCGGCGATTGCAACTAATGAAAAACTGTTTTTT. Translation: CASRDLAAIATNEKLFF.

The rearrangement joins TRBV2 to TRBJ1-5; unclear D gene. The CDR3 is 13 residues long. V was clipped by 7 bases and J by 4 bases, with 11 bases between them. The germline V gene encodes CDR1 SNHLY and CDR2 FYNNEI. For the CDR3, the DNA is TGTGCCAGCACGATTGGCAGAAATCAGCCCCAGCATTTT. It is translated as CASTIGRNQPQHF.

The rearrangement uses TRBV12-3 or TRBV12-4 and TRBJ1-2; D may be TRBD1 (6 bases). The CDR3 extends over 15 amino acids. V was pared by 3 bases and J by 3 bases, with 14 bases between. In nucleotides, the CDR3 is TGTGCCAGCAGTTTCGTCGGGGGGCGCGACTATGGCTACACCTTC. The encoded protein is CASSFVGGRDYGYTF.

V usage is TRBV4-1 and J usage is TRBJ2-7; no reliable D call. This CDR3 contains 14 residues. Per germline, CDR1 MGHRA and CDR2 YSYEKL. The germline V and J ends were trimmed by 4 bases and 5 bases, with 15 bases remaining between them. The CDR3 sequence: CASSPPGKGNEQYF. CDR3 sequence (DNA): TGCGCCAGCAGCCCTCCTGGTAAGGGCAACGAGCAGTACTTC.

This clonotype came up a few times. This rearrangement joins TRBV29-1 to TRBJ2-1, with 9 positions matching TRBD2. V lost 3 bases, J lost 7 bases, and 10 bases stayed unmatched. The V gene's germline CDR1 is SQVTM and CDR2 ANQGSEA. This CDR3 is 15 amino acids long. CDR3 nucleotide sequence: TGCAGCGTTGATGTGGGGGCGGGAGGGCCGAATGAGCAGTTCTTC. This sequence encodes CSVDVGAGGPNEQFF.

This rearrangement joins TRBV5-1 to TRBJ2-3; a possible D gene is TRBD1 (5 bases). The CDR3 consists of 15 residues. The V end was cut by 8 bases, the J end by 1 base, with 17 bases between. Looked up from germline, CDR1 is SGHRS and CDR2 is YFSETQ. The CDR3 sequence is CASSEGVRGTDTQYF. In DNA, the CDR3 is TGCGCCAGTTCCGAAGGGGTAAGGGGCACAGATACGCAGTATTTT.

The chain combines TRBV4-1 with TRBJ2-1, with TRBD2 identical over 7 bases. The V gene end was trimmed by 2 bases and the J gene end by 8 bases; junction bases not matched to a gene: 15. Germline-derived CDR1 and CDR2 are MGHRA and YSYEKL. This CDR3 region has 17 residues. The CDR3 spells CASSQPGLEGKADEQFF. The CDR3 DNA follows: TGCGCCAGCAGCCAACCTGGACTAGAAGGTAAGGCGGATGAGCAGTTCTTC.

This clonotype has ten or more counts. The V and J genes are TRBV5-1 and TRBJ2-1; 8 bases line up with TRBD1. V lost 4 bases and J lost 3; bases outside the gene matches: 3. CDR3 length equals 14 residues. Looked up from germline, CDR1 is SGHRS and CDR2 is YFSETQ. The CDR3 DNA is TGCGCCAGCAGCCTCGGACAGGGCTACAATGAGCAGTTCTTC. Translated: CASSLGQGYNEQFF.

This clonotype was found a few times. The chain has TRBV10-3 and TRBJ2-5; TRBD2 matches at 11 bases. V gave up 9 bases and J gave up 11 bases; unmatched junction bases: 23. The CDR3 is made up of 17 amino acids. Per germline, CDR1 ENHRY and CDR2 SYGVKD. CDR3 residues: CAISPRAGTSGENEQYF. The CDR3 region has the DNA TGTGCCATTTCCCCGAGGGCAGGGACTAGCGGCGAGAATGAGCAGTACTTC.

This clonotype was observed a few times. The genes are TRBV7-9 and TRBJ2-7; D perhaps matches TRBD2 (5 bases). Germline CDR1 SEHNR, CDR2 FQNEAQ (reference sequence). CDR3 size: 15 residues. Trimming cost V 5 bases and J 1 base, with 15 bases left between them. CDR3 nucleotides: TGTGCCAGCAGCCTCGATTTAGGACTGTCCTACGAGCAGTACTTC. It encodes CASSLDLGLSYEQYF.

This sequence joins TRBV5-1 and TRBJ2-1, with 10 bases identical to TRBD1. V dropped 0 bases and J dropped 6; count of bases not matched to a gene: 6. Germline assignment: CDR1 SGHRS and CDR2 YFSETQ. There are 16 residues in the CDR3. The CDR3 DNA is TGCGCCAGCAGCTTGGCCTGGACAGGGGGTCTCAATGAGCAGTTCTTC. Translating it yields CASSLAWTGGLNEQFF.

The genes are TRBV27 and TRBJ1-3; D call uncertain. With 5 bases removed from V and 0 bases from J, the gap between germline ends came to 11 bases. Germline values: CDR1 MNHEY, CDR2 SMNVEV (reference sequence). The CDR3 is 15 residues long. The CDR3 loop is CASSETAHSGNTIYF. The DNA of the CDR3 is TGTGCCAGCAGTGAGACTGCTCACTCTGGAAACACCATATATTTT.

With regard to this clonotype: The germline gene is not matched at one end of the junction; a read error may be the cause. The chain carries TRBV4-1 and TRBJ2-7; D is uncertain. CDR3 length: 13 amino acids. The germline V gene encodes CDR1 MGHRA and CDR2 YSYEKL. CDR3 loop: CASGHGPSYEQYF. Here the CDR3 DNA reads TGCGCCAGCGGCCACGGGCCTTCCTACGAGCAGTACTTC.

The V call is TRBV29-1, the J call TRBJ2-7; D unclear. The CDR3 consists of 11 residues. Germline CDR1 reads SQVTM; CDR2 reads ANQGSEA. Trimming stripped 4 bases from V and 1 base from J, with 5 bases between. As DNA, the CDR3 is TGCAGCGTTGCAGAGTCCTACGAGCAGTACTTC. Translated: CSVAESYEQYF.

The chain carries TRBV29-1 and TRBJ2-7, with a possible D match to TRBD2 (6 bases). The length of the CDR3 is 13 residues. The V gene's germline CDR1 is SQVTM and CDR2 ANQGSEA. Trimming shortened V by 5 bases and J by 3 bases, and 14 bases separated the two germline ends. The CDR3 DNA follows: TGCAGCGTTTACGGCGGGGAAAGCTACGAGCAGTACTTC. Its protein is CSVYGGESYEQYF.

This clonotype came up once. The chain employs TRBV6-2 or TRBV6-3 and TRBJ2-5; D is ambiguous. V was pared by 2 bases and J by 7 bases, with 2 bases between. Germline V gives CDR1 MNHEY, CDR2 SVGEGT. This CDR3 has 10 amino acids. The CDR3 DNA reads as TGTGCCAGCAGTTACGGGACCCAGTACTTC. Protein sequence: CASSYGTQYF.

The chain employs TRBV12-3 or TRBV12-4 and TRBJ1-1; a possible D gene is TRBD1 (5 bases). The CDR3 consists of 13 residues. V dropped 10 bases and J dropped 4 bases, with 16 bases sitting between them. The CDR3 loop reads CATKLPGITEAFF. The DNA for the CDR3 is TGTGCCACCAAACTGCCAGGGATCACTGAAGCTTTCTTT.

The CDR3 protein is CASSPSGGDEKLFF. CDR3 sequence (DNA): TGCGCCAGCAGCCCCTCGGGGGGGGACGAAAAACTGTTTTTT. The chain carries TRBV5-1 and TRBJ1-4, with D possibly being TRBD1 (5 bases). V was cut by 4 bases and J by 8 bases, with 15 bases left in between. CDR1 SGHRS and CDR2 YFSETQ come from the germline V gene. The CDR3 consists of 14 residues.

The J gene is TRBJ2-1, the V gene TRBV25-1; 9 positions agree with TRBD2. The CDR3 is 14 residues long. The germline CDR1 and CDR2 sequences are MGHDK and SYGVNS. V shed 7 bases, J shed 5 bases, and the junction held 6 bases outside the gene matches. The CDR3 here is CASTSGRYNNEQFF. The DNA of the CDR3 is TGTGCCAGCACCAGCGGGAGGTATAACAATGAGCAGTTCTTC.